These 30 T cell receptor beta chains were sequenced from one sample in a study of blood T cell repertoires in COVID-19. This table comes from immunoSEQ multiplex PCR, and its TCRdb copy is limited to in-frame clones, with some not included. The sample includes about 15,000 clones, roughly nine tenths seen only once; the top ten take roughly a third. Sequenced sample: peripheral blood. The receptors stem from a woman of 80 years or more with COVID-19, enrolled during active disease.

This clone was seen only once. V and J are TRBV5-1 and TRBJ2-5; D gene unclear. The V end lost 3 bases, the J end lost 3 bases, and 12 bases lay between the germline ends. This CDR3 has 14 amino acids. In germline, CDR1 is SGHRS, CDR2 YFSETQ. DNA of the CDR3: TGCGCCAGCAGCTCCCCCCCCGGTAAAGAGACCCAGTACTTC. It is translated as CASSSPPGKETQYF.

This clone has only one observation. The V call is TRBV5-1, the J call TRBJ1-6; 8 bases are a match to TRBD1. The CDR3 loop spans 14 amino acids. Germline CDR1 is SGHRS and CDR2 is YFSETQ. V was clipped by 9 bases and J by 6 bases; unmatched bases: 8. CDR3 amino acids: CATRDRTGNSPLHF. Written as DNA, the CDR3 is TGCGCCACCCGGGACAGGACGGGTAATTCACCCCTCCACTTT.

The rearrangement links TRBV19 to TRBJ1-5; D gene unclear. Germline values: CDR1 LNHDA, CDR2 SQIVND (reference sequence). V lost 7 bases and J lost 3, with 22 bases in between. The CDR3 contains 17 residues. CDR3 sequence (DNA): TGTGCCAGTATCTCAACCGCGACCTTAGCGTCCAATCAGCCCCAGCATTTT. Amino acids: CASISTATLASNQPQHF.

This sequence joins TRBV2 and TRBJ1-5, with D maybe TRBD1 (6 bases). Germline-derived CDR1 and CDR2 are SNHLY and FYNNEI. Trimming shortened V by 6 bases and J by 4 bases, and 16 bases separated the two germline ends. CDR3 length: 15 residues. The CDR3 DNA reads as TGTGCCAGCAGGAGCCATACAGGGCTTAATCAGCCCCAGCATTTT. Amino acids: CASRSHTGLNQPQHF.

The chain has TRBV2 and TRBJ1-5; D uncertain. This CDR3 is built from 15 residues. The V end lost 1 base, the J end lost 0 bases, and 7 bases lay between the germline ends. Germline V gives CDR1 SNHLY, CDR2 FYNNEI. CDR3 protein: CASSEGGHSNQPQHF. The CDR3 DNA follows: TGTGCCAGCAGTGAAGGAGGTCATAGCAATCAGCCCCAGCATTTT.

The chain joins TRBV5-1 to TRBJ2-1; tentatively, D is TRBD1 (6 bases). With 4 bases removed from V and 8 bases from J, the gap between germline ends came to 10 bases. This CDR3 is 12 amino acids long. Germline V gene data show CDR1 as SGHRS and CDR2 as YFSETQ. The CDR3 DNA sequence: TGCGCCAGCAGCGTACAGGGTGATGAGCAGTTCTTC. This gives the protein CASSVQGDEQFF.

The chain links TRBV11-1 to TRBJ1-4, with 9 bases identical to TRBD1. In germline, CDR1 is SGHAT, CDR2 FQDESV (reference sequence). CDR3 length: 14 residues. The junction had 4 bases not matched to a gene; V was cut back by 5 bases and J by 6 bases. The CDR3 coding sequence is TGTGCCAGCAGCCGGACAGGGGAGGATGAAAAACTGTTTTTT. Translation: CASSRTGEDEKLFF.

The rearrangement links TRBV19 to TRBJ2-2, with D possibly matching TRBD2 (6 bases). Germline CDR1 is LNHDA and CDR2 is SQIVND (reference sequence). CDR3 size: 14 residues. Trimming shortened V by 5 bases and J by 5 bases, and 12 bases separated the two germline ends. CDR3 in DNA: TGTGCCAGTAGTTTTAGCGGAAATACCGGGGAGCTGTTTTTT. Amino acid sequence: CASSFSGNTGELFF. The full variable domain, in which reference TRBV19 and TRBJ2-2 provide the parts outside the CDR3, is DGGITQSPKYLFRKEGQNVTLSCEQNLNHDAMYWYRQDPGQGLRLIYYSQIVNDFQKGDIAEGYSVSREKKESFPLTVTSAQKNPTAFYLCASSFSGNTGELFFGEGSRLTVL.

CDR3 protein: CASGPGGTSGANVLTF. The CDR3 coding sequence is TGTGCCAGCGGTCCAGGTGGGACAAGTGGGGCCAACGTCCTGACTTTC. V gene TRBV7-2 combines with J gene TRBJ2-6; TRBD1 is a possible D gene (6 bases). The germline CDR1 and CDR2 sequences are SGHTA and FQGNSA. CDR3 length: 16 residues. V lost 8 bases and J lost 3, with 17 bases in between.

The gene calls are TRBV19 and TRBJ2-1; 8 nucleotides line up with TRBD1. The CDR3 contains 15 residues. Germline loops: CDR1 LNHDA, CDR2 SQIVND (reference sequence). The trim removed 5 bases at V and 5 bases at J, leaving 8 bases unmatched. The CDR3 sequence is CASSYLAGGHNEQFF. In DNA form, the CDR3 reads TGTGCCAGTAGTTATTTGGCAGGGGGCCACAATGAGCAGTTCTTC. The full variable domain, in which reference TRBV19 and TRBJ2-1 provide the parts outside the CDR3, is DGGITQSPKYLFRKEGQNVTLSCEQNLNHDAMYWYRQDPGQGLRLIYYSQIVNDFQKGDIAEGYSVSREKKESFPLTVTSAQKNPTAFYLCASSYLAGGHNEQFFGPGTRLTVL.

This clone was found a few times. The rearrangement joins TRBV4-3 to TRBJ2-1; TRBD2 agrees at 10 bases. This CDR3 region has 17 residues. Trimming took 0 bases from V and 9 from J; bases not matched to a gene: 11. Germline V gives CDR1 LGHNA, CDR2 YSLEER. CDR3: CASSQDLGTSGKTEQFF. Here the CDR3 DNA reads TGCGCCAGCAGCCAAGATCTAGGAACTAGCGGGAAGACTGAGCAGTTCTTC.

The rearrangement uses TRBV27 and TRBJ2-5; 7 nucleotides align to TRBD2. Germline V gene data show CDR1 as MNHEY and CDR2 as SMNVEV (reference sequence). The CDR3 covers 14 residues. Trimming removed 4 bases from V and 7 bases from J; junction bases left unmatched: 9. Written as DNA, the CDR3 is TGTGCCAGCAGTTCAGCGGGAATGGGCGGGACCCAGTACTTC. As protein: CASSSAGMGGTQYF.

V and J are TRBV2 and TRBJ2-3, with D possibly TRBD1 on 6 matching bases. V was shortened by 5 bases and J by 2 bases, with 14 bases between the two germline ends. The germline gives CDR1 SNHLY, CDR2 FYNNEI. This CDR3 is built from 15 residues. The CDR3 sequence is CASSSRDKDTDTQYF. The CDR3 nucleotides are TGTGCCAGCAGTTCCCGGGACAAAGACACAGATACGCAGTATTTT.

J is TRBJ2-3 and V is TRBV13, with 8 bases lining up with TRBD2. Per the germline V gene, CDR1 is PRHDT and CDR2 is FYEKMQ (reference sequence). The CDR3 sequence is 17 residues long. V shed 0 bases, J shed 5 bases, and the junction held 10 bases outside the gene matches. CDR3 DNA sequence: TGTGCCAGCAGCTTAGGGTTGAGAATAGCGGGAAAAGATACGCAGTATTTT. It translates to CASSLGLRIAGKDTQYF.

This chain connects TRBV7-2 to TRBJ2-7; tentative D call: TRBD2 (6 bases). The CDR3 totals 15 residues. The V and J ends lost 2 bases and 0 bases respectively, with 11 bases between them. Germline V lookup: CDR1 SGHTA, CDR2 FQGNSA. Here the CDR3 DNA reads TGTGCCAGCAGCTTATCAGGAGGGACCTCCTACGAGCAGTACTTC. It translates to CASSLSGGTSYEQYF.

This clone was recorded only once. The chain carries TRBV7-9 and TRBJ2-3; 12 nucleotides line up with TRBD1. The CDR3 extends over 19 amino acids. From germline, CDR1 is SEHNR and CDR2 FQNEAQ (reference sequence). V shed 3 bases, J shed 2 bases, and the junction held 12 bases outside the gene matches. In DNA form, the CDR3 reads TGTGCCAGCAGCTTGACGTCGGGACAGGGGGCAACTACCACAGATACGCAGTATTTT. It yields the protein CASSLTSGQGATTTDTQYF.

The rearrangement uses TRBV18 and TRBJ2-5; D is unclear. Trimming pared 6 bases from V and 2 bases from J, leaving 4 bases between. Germline CDR1 reads KGHSH; CDR2 reads LQKENI. The CDR3 is made up of 11 amino acids. CDR3: CASSQQETQYF. The CDR3 nucleotides are TGTGCCAGCTCCCAGCAAGAGACCCAGTACTTC. Full variable domain (outside the CDR3, taken from reference TRBV18 and TRBJ2-5): NAGVMQNPRHLVRRRGQEARLRCSPMKGHSHVYWYRQLPEEGLKFMVYLQKENIIDESGMPKERFSAEFPKEGPSILRIQQVVRGDSAAYFCASSQQETQYFGPGTRLLVL.

CDR3: CASSQESDRGYYGYTF. The DNA for the CDR3 is TGTGCCAGCAGCCAAGAAAGTGACAGGGGTTATTATGGCTACACCTTC. V usage is TRBV4-2 and J usage is TRBJ1-2, with TRBD1 matching 8 bases. The CDR3 totals 16 residues. Losses at the gene ends were 0 bases for V and 5 bases for J; bases not matched to a gene: 8. CDR1 and CDR2 from the germline V gene are LGHNA and YNFKEQ.

The chain has TRBV6-5 and TRBJ1-4, with TRBD1 identical over 7 bases. Germline assignment: CDR1 MNHEY and CDR2 SVGAGI. V lost 6 bases to trimming and J lost 6 bases; unmatched junction nucleotides: 10. This CDR3 is 15 amino acids long. Here the CDR3 reads CASRLRGPRDEKLFF. CDR3 nucleotides: TGTGCCAGCAGACTGAGGGGGCCGAGGGATGAAAAACTGTTTTTT.

This clone has just one count. This chain joins TRBV5-5 and TRBJ1-5; the D is unclear. V dropped 0 bases and J dropped 7 bases, with 5 bases sitting between them. CDR3 size: 12 residues. The germline CDR1 and CDR2 sequences are SGHKS and YYEKEE (reference sequence). The CDR3: CASSLVVQPQHF. For the CDR3, the DNA is TGTGCCAGCAGCTTGGTAGTCCAGCCCCAGCATTTT.

The chain uses TRBV5-5 and TRBJ2-7, with 7 bases aligning to TRBD1. Germline CDR1 SGHKS, CDR2 YYEKEE (reference sequence). The CDR3 contains 15 residues. The V gene end was trimmed by 1 base and the J gene end by 5 bases; junction bases not matched to a gene: 9. The CDR3 DNA follows: TGTGCCAGCAGCTTGACAGGACAGGTCCAGGACGAGCAGTACTTC. Protein product: CASSLTGQVQDEQYF.

The rearrangement links TRBV7-2 to TRBJ2-7, with 9 nucleotides matching TRBD1. This CDR3 contains 16 residues. Trimming took 2 bases from V and 4 from J; bases not matched to a gene: 9. In germline, CDR1 is SGHTA, CDR2 FQGNSA. The CDR3 loop is CASSLSAQTGGYEQYF. In DNA form, the CDR3 reads TGTGCCAGCAGCTTATCCGCCCAGACAGGGGGGTACGAGCAGTACTTC.

The J gene is TRBJ2-2, the V gene TRBV4-3; TRBD1 might be the D (6 bases). V was shortened by 0 bases and J by 1 base, with 12 bases between the two germline ends. This CDR3 is 17 amino acids long. Germline CDR1 LGHNA, CDR2 YSLEER. CDR3 sequence: CASSQDRGSRNTGELFF. The CDR3 DNA is TGCGCCAGCAGCCAAGACAGGGGTAGTAGGAACACCGGGGAGCTGTTTTTT.

The V call is TRBV7-8, the J call TRBJ2-1; perhaps TRBD2 as D (7 bases). Per the germline V gene, CDR1 is SGHVS and CDR2 is FQNEAQ. The CDR3 is made up of 16 amino acids. Trimming cost V 6 bases and J 8 bases, with 23 bases left between them. The CDR3 DNA reads TGTGCCAGCAGACATATCGAGGCGGGGGCTTTTGATGAGCAGTTCTTC. This sequence encodes CASRHIEAGAFDEQFF.

This chain links TRBV27 with TRBJ1-4, with 7 bases that match TRBD1. The CDR3 contains 14 residues. Germline values: CDR1 MNHEY, CDR2 SMNVEV (reference sequence). J was trimmed by 5 bases and V by 6 bases; bases with no gene match: 6. The CDR3 DNA reads TGTGCCAGCAGCCTCCGGGACAGAAATGAAAAACTGTTTTTT. Translation: CASSLRDRNEKLFF. The variable domain in full, completed from reference TRBV27 and TRBJ1-4, reads EAQVTQNPRYLITVTGKKLTVTCSQNMNHEYMSWYRQDPGLGLRQIYYSMNVEVTDKGDVPEGYKVSRKEKRNFPLILESPSPNQTSLYFCASSLRDRNEKLFFGSGTQLSVL.

There are a few counts of this clone. CDR3 in amino acids: CASSFLAGTDTQYF. Written as DNA, the CDR3 is TGTGCCAGCAGTTTCTTAGCGGGCACAGATACGCAGTATTTT. The V and J genes are TRBV28 and TRBJ2-3; D is possibly TRBD2 (6 bases). The CDR3 spans 14 residues. The germline V and J ends were trimmed by 3 bases and 1 base, with 8 bases remaining between them. Germline V gene data show CDR1 as MDHEN and CDR2 as SYDVKM. Full variable domain (outside the CDR3, taken from reference TRBV28 and TRBJ2-3): DVKVTQSSRYLVKRTGEKVFLECVQDMDHENMFWYRQDPGLGLRLIYFSYDVKMKEKGDIPEGYSVSREKKERFSLILESASTNQTSMYLCASSFLAGTDTQYFGPGTRLTVL.

The J gene is TRBJ1-2, the V gene TRBV18; 10 bases agree with TRBD1. V trimming: 4 bases; J trimming: 4 bases; junction bases outside the gene matches: 6. CDR1 and CDR2 from the germline V gene are KGHSH and LQKENI. CDR3 length: 15 residues. The CDR3 protein is CASSLDRGLGYGYTF. The CDR3 region has the DNA TGTGCCAGCTCACTCGACAGGGGGCTAGGCTATGGCTACACCTTC.

V gene TRBV5-4 combines with J gene TRBJ2-1; TRBD1 matches at 8 bases. The CDR3 is 15 residues long. The V and J ends lost 4 bases and 5 bases, in that order; junction bases with no gene match: 8. CDR1 and CDR2 (germline): SGHNT, YYREEE (reference sequence). The CDR3 spells CASSLRTGPDNEQFF. The CDR3 DNA is TGTGCCAGCAGCCTTCGGACAGGGCCCGACAATGAGCAGTTCTTC.

This sequence joins TRBV7-2 and TRBJ2-3; the match to TRBD2 covers 8 bases. Per the germline V gene, CDR1 is SGHTA and CDR2 is FQGNSA. The V and J ends lost 1 base and 5 bases, in that order; junction bases with no gene match: 5. CDR3 length: 15 residues. CDR3 sequence (DNA): TGTGCCAGCAGCTTAGAGGGACTAGGTGGAGATACGCAGTATTTT. This gives the protein CASSLEGLGGDTQYF.

Only one count was recorded for this clone. One junction end disagrees with the germline gene, perhaps due to a read error. The chain carries TRBV19 and TRBJ1-5, with D possibly matching TRBD1 (5 bases). The CDR3 covers 18 residues. The V gene's germline CDR1 is LNHDA and CDR2 SQIVND (reference sequence). DNA for the CDR3: TGTGCCTGTAGTTTTGGTGGCAGGGTGAAATCTTGTGGTCAGCCCCAGCATTTT. Encoded protein: CACSFGGRVKSCGQPQHF.